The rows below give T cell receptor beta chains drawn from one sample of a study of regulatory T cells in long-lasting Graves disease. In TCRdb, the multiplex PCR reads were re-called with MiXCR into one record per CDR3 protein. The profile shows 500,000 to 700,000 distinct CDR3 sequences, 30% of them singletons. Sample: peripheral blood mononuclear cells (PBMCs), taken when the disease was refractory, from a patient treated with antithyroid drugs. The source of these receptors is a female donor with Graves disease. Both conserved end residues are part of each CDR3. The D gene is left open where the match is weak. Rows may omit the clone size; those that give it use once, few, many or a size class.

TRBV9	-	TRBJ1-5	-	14	TGTGCCAGCAGCGATGGGGCAGGGGATCAGCCCCAGCATTTT	CASSDGAGDQPQHF
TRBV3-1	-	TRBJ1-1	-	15	TGTGCCAGCAGCCCCCAAGGGGTAGGGAGCACTGAAGCTTTCTTT	CASSPQGVGSTEAFF
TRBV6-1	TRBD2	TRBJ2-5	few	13	TGTGCCAGCAGGGGGACTAGGGGTGAGACCCAGTACTTC	CASRGTRGETQYF
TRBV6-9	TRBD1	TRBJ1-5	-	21	TGTGCCAGCAGTTATACTCGATCTAACAGGGGCCATCGCTATAGCAATCAGCCCCAGCATTTT	CASSYTRSNRGHRYSNQPQHF
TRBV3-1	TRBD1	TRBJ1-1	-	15	TGTGCCAGCGGACCTAGCCCGGGACAGGTTAATGAAGCTTTCTTT	CASGPSPGQVNEAFF
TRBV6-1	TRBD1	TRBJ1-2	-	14	TGTGCCAGCAACGGACAGGCACCCAACTATGGCTACACCTTC	CASNGQAPNYGYTF
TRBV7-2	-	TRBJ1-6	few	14	TGTGCCAGCAGCTTAGTTGGATTGGGTTCACCCCTCCACTTT	CASSLVGLGSPLHF
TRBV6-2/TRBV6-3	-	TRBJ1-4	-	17	TGTGCCAGCAGCCCCCGCACCTCAGGGGTAACTAATGAAAAACTGTTTTTT	CASSPRTSGVTNEKLFF
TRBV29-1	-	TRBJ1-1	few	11	TGCAGCGGCGCCCCGGGCACTGAAGCTTTCTTT	CSGAPGTEAFF
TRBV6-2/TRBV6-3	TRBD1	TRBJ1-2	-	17	TGTGCCAGCAGTTACTCGCCGGGACAGGGGACCGGAAATGGCTACACCTTC	CASSYSPGQGTGNGYTF
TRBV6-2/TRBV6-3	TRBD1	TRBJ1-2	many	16	TGTGCCAGCAGTTACGCCTCAGGGGGCGCAAGATATGGCTACACCTTC	CASSYASGGARYGYTF
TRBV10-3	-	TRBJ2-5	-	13	TGTGCCATCAGTGAGTCGACCGTCGAGACCCAGTACTTC	CAISESTVETQYF
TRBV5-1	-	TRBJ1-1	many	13	TGTGCCAGCAGCTTACCCGGGGACACTGAAGCTTTCTTT	CASSLPGDTEAFF